Presented here are 32 T cell receptor beta chains from one specimen sequenced in a study of blood T cell repertoires in COVID-19. Clones were read by immunoSEQ multiplex PCR, and TCRdb kept only the in-frame ones, dropping some. The sample has around 130,000 clones, about 86% seen once. Specimen: PBMCs or T cells enriched from blood (not recorded which). The origin of the receptors is a middle-aged man with acute COVID-19.

The chain has TRBV21-1 and TRBJ1-5; no check of the table's D call, TRBD1, against the DNA was made. TRBV21-1 corresponds to a pseudogene. The CDR3 consists of 12 residues. The CDR3 loop is CASRQGQQPQHF. For the CDR3, the DNA is TGTGCCAGTCGACAGGGGCAACAGCCCCAGCATTTT.

The rearrangement links TRBV27 to TRBJ2-5; 11 bases align to TRBD2. Germline V gene sequence: CDR1 MNHEY, CDR2 SMNVEV (reference sequence). V shed 2 bases, J shed 2 bases, and the junction held 10 bases outside the gene matches. The CDR3 length is 18 residues. The CDR3 reads CASSLGTSGRNGQETQYF. CDR3 in DNA: TGTGCCAGCAGTTTAGGGACTAGCGGCCGAAACGGACAAGAGACCCAGTACTTC.

The chain couples TRBV10-3 to TRBJ2-7, with 13 positions matching TRBD2. Germline CDR1 reads ENHRY; CDR2 reads SYGVKD. The CDR3 covers 14 residues. V trimming: 6 bases; J trimming: 3 bases; junction bases outside the gene matches: 2. CDR3 bases: TGTGCCATCAGGGGGACTAGCGGGATCTACGAGCAGTACTTC. Its protein product is CAIRGTSGIYEQYF.

The CDR3 spells CASSLRQHYGYTF. The CDR3 nucleotides read TGTGCCAGCAGCCTCAGGCAGCACTATGGCTACACCTTC. J is TRBJ1-2 and V is TRBV3-1 (or the pseudogene TRBV3-2); D unclear. Deletions cut 4 bases from V and 3 bases from J, with 9 bases between. Germline values: CDR1 LGHDT, CDR2 YNNKEL (reference sequence). The CDR3 consists of 13 residues.

The CDR3 coding sequence is TGTGCCAGCAGTGTCCAGGGAGGAAGCTACGAGCAGTACTTC. This encodes CASSVQGGSYEQYF. The chain employs TRBV6-4 and TRBJ2-7, with a tentative D call TRBD2 (6 bases). Germline V gene data show CDR1 as MRHNA and CDR2 as SNTAGT. Trimming took off 4 bases at V and 3 bases at J, with 13 bases between the two ends. This CDR3 comprises 14 residues.

The genes are TRBV19 and TRBJ1-1; no clear D. This CDR3 has 14 residues. CDR1 and CDR2 from the germline V gene are LNHDA and SQIVND (reference sequence). V gave up 2 bases and J gave up 0 bases, with 7 bases separating them. The chain's CDR3 is CASSIQLLNTEAFF. CDR3 nucleotide sequence: TGTGCCAGTAGTATACAGTTATTGAACACTGAAGCTTTCTTT.

The chain recombines TRBV6-5 with TRBJ2-7; possible D gene TRBD1, 6 bases. Germline-derived CDR1 and CDR2 are MNHEY and SVGAGI. This CDR3 has 15 residues. Between the trimmed V and J ends, which lost 0 bases and 4 bases, there was a span of 13 bases. CDR3 in amino acids: CASSYSLDSAYEQYF. CDR3 nucleotide sequence: TGTGCCAGCAGTTACTCCCTGGACAGCGCGTACGAGCAGTACTTC.

The sample holds one count of this clone. The V and J genes are TRBV7-2 and TRBJ2-5; 8 bases match TRBD2. The V and J ends lost 5 bases and 5 bases, in that order; junction bases with no gene match: 7. The CDR3 loop spans 14 amino acids. The V gene's germline CDR1 is SGHTA and CDR2 FQGNSA. The CDR3 region is CASSLREGVETQYF. CDR3 bases: TGTGCCAGCAGCCTCCGGGAGGGCGTTGAGACCCAGTACTTC.

This clone was seen a single time. The rearrangement uses TRBV3-1 (or the pseudogene TRBV3-2) and TRBJ1-6; the D gene is possibly TRBD1 (6 bases). Trimming took 0 bases from V and 8 from J, leaving 14 bases between them. This CDR3 comprises 16 residues. Germline V lookup: CDR1 LGHDT, CDR2 YNNKEL (reference sequence). CDR3: CASSQDETGGHSPLHF. DNA of the CDR3: TGTGCCAGCAGCCAAGATGAGACAGGAGGACATTCACCCCTCCACTTT.

The genes are TRBV6-5 and TRBJ1-2; a possible D gene is TRBD1 (5 bases). CDR1 is MNHEY and CDR2 is SVGAGI in the germline V gene. V dropped 6 bases and J dropped 3 bases, with 5 bases sitting between them. CDR3 size: 11 residues. The DNA for the CDR3 is TGTGCCAGCAGACAGGACTATGGCTACACCTTC. It encodes CASRQDYGYTF.

Notes on this clone: Sequence at one end of the junction differs from germline and may be a read error. This sequence joins TRBV7-7 and TRBJ2-1; 9 positions match TRBD2. Germline assignment: CDR1 SSHAT and CDR2 FNYEAQ (reference sequence). This CDR3 contains 16 residues. As DNA, the CDR3 is TGTGCTAGCAGCCTGCTACAAGGCGGGGGGGGAGATGAGCAGTTCTTC. It encodes CASSLLQGGGGDEQFF.

J is TRBJ2-5 and V is TRBV24-1; possible D gene TRBD1, 5 bases. This CDR3 spans 18 amino acids. Trimming pared 7 bases from V and 0 bases from J, leaving 23 bases between. The germline V gene encodes CDR1 KGHDR and CDR2 SFDVKD. The CDR3 DNA follows: TGTGCCACCAGCCATTCCTTCTACAGGAACTTGTACCAAGAGACCCAGTACTTC. Translated, it gives CATSHSFYRNLYQETQYF.

This clone was detected once. The V and J genes are TRBV5-1 and TRBJ2-1; possibly TRBD2 for D (6 bases). Germline values: CDR1 SGHRS, CDR2 YFSETQ. Trimming took off 0 bases at V and 8 bases at J, with 12 bases between the two ends. The CDR3 consists of 14 residues. In DNA, the CDR3 is TGCGCCAGCAGCTTGGGACTAGGGCTCGATGAGCAGTTCTTC. As protein: CASSLGLGLDEQFF.

The V gene is TRBV7-9, the J gene TRBJ1-2, with D perhaps matching TRBD1 (5 bases). There are 13 residues in the CDR3. V was cut by 1 base and J by 4 bases, with 7 bases left in between. Germline CDR1 reads SEHNR; CDR2 reads FQNEAQ (reference sequence). The CDR3 DNA reads as TGTGCCAGCAGCTTAGGACAGCTCTATGGCTACACCTTC. Encoded protein: CASSLGQLYGYTF.

The rearrangement links TRBV2 to TRBJ2-5; D remains ambiguous. Trimming took off 7 bases at V and 4 bases at J, with 13 bases between the two ends. The CDR3 is 13 amino acids. Per the germline V gene, CDR1 is SNHLY and CDR2 is FYNNEI. The CDR3 bases are TGTGCCAGCATCAACAACCTCCCAGAGACCCAGTACTTC. It is translated as CASINNLPETQYF.

V usage is TRBV6-5 and J usage is TRBJ2-7; TRBD2 matches at 12 bases. Germline CDR1 and CDR2: MNHEY and SVGAGI. Unmatched junction bases numbered 8, after V lost 1 base and J lost 7 bases. The CDR3 has 16 amino acids. CDR3 protein: CASSYWASGRAGEQYF. CDR3 nucleotide sequence: TGTGCCAGCAGTTACTGGGCTAGCGGGAGGGCCGGGGAGCAGTACTTC.

This rearrangement joins TRBV19 to TRBJ2-1, with TRBD1 matching over 8 bases. J gave up 9 bases and V 7 bases, and 17 bases lay outside the gene matches. The CDR3 runs 16 residues. The germline V gene encodes CDR1 LNHDA and CDR2 SQIVND (reference sequence). The CDR3 bases are TGTGCCAGTACCCAAGCTCCCGGCAGGGGGCGAGGTGAGCAGTTCTTC. It is translated as CASTQAPGRGRGEQFF.

This clone is a singleton in its sample. The chain recombines TRBV28 with TRBJ1-1; 12 positions agree with TRBD1. CDR1 is MDHEN and CDR2 is SYDVKM in the germline V gene. The CDR3 sequence is 16 residues long. Trimming took 5 bases from V and 5 from J; bases not matched to a gene: 9. CDR3 nucleotide sequence: TGTGCCAGCAGTCCTCCCGGGACAGGGGGCCGGACTGAAGCTTTCTTT. Translating gives CASSPPGTGGRTEAFF.

The gene calls are TRBV7-8 and TRBJ1-5, with D possibly matching TRBD1 (6 bases). Trimming removed 0 bases from V and 5 bases from J, with 14 bases in between. The CDR3 is 16 amino acids. Per germline, CDR1 SGHVS and CDR2 FQNEAQ. CDR3 region: CASSLAAGAWDQPQHF. The CDR3 DNA follows: TGTGCCAGCAGCTTAGCGGCGGGGGCCTGGGATCAGCCCCAGCATTTT. The whole variable domain, remainder taken from reference TRBV7-8 and TRBJ1-5, is GAGVSQSPRYKVAKRGQDVALRCDPISGHVSLFWYQQALGQGPEFLTYFQNEAQLDKSGLPSDRFFAERPEGSVSTLKIQRTQQEDSAVYLCASSLAAGAWDQPQHFGDGTRLSIL.

The chain employs TRBV5-6 and TRBJ2-2, with TRBD2 matching 8 bases. Germline CDR1 is SGHDT and CDR2 is YYEEEE. After removal of 2 bases from V and 5 bases from J, the junction contained 5 bases not matched to a gene. The CDR3 is made up of 15 amino acids. In DNA form, the CDR3 reads TGTGCCAGCAGCTTTAGTCCGGGAGGGACCGGGGAGCTGTTTTTT. Translation: CASSFSPGGTGELFF. Combining the CDR3 with reference TRBV5-6 and TRBJ2-2 gives the whole variable domain DAGVTQSPTHLIKTRGQQVTLRCSPKSGHDTVSWYQQALGQGPQFIFQYYEEEERQRGNFPDRFSGHQFPNYSSELNVNALLLGDSALYLCASSFSPGGTGELFFGEGSRLTVL.

This clone has only one observation. This chain joins TRBV3-1 (or the pseudogene TRBV3-2) and TRBJ1-1; D is ambiguous. This CDR3 has 12 residues. Germline assignment: CDR1 LGHDT and CDR2 YNNKEL (reference sequence). Trimming took off 2 bases at V and 8 bases at J, with 9 bases between the two ends. CDR3: CASSQQNFEAFF. CDR3 coding DNA: TGTGCCAGCAGCCAACAGAATTTCGAAGCTTTCTTT.

The V gene is TRBV11-3, the J gene TRBJ2-1; TRBD1 matches at 11 bases. The CDR3 loop spans 15 amino acids. Germline CDR1 SGHNT, CDR2 YENEEA. The J segment lost 10 bases and the V segment lost 0 bases, leaving 5 bases of the junction unmatched. The CDR3 loop reads CASSLDGQGAREQFF. The CDR3, as DNA: TGTGCCAGCAGCTTAGACGGACAGGGGGCCCGGGAGCAGTTCTTC.

CDR3 nucleotides: TGCGCCAGCAGGCGGGGGACGACGGACAATTCACCCCTCCACTTT. Translation: CASRRGTTDNSPLHF. The genes are TRBV5-1 and TRBJ1-6; a possible D gene is TRBD1 (5 bases). Germline-derived CDR1 and CDR2 are SGHRS and YFSETQ. V was cut by 5 bases and J by 7 bases, with 16 bases left in between. The CDR3 extends over 15 amino acids.

The chain is built from TRBV12-3 or TRBV12-4 and TRBJ1-2; D gene ambiguous. V dropped 2 bases and J dropped 6 bases, with 10 bases sitting between them. This CDR3 is 13 amino acids long. In DNA, the CDR3 is TGTGCCAGCAGTTTAATGGGCCAGAATGGCTACACCTTC. Translated, it gives CASSLMGQNGYTF.

V is TRBV6-5 and J is TRBJ1-2; D is undetermined. The CDR3 is 15 amino acids. Trimming stripped 6 bases from V and 4 bases from J, with 18 bases between. In germline, CDR1 is MNHEY, CDR2 SVGAGI. Here the CDR3 reads CASSFEPVDGYGYTF. In DNA, the CDR3 is TGTGCCAGCAGCTTTGAACCAGTTGATGGCTATGGCTACACCTTC.

This clone was picked up one time. The CDR3 region is CASSFNGNQPQHF. The CDR3 nucleotides are TGTGCCAGCAGTTTTAACGGGAATCAGCCCCAGCATTTT. The chain combines TRBV27 with TRBJ1-5; D is uncertain. CDR1 is MNHEY, CDR2 SMNVEV, per germline (reference sequence). V was shortened by 3 bases and J by 4 bases, with 7 bases between the two germline ends. This CDR3 is built from 13 residues.

This chain uses TRBV13 with TRBJ1-2; 9 bases agree with TRBD1. The CDR3 runs to 17 residues. V dropped 1 base and J dropped 4; count of bases not matched to a gene: 10. In germline, CDR1 is PRHDT, CDR2 FYEKMQ (reference sequence). The CDR3 sequence: CASSLATGTGQGYGYTF. CDR3 DNA sequence: TGTGCCAGCAGCTTAGCCACCGGGACAGGGCAAGGCTATGGCTACACCTTC. The variable domain in full, with the rest retrieved from reference TRBV13 and TRBJ1-2, is AAGVIQSPRHLIKEKRETATLKCYPIPRHDTVYWYQQGPGQDPQFLISFYEKMQSDKGSIPDRFSAQQFSDYHSELNMSSLELGDSALYFCASSLATGTGQGYGYTFGSGTRLTVV.

This chain connects TRBV6-5 to TRBJ1-2; 7 nucleotides agree with TRBD1. Trimming removed 4 bases from V and 0 bases from J; junction bases left unmatched: 8. This CDR3 comprises 16 residues. Germline CDR1 and CDR2: MNHEY and SVGAGI. CDR3: CASSSRTGHSNYGYTF. The CDR3, as DNA: TGTGCCAGCAGTTCGAGGACAGGCCACTCTAACTATGGCTACACCTTC.

V gene TRBV5-6 combines with J gene TRBJ2-2; TRBD2 agrees at 14 bases. Germline loops: CDR1 SGHDT, CDR2 YYEEEE. V lost 4 bases, J lost 7 bases, and 6 bases stayed unmatched. This CDR3 has 16 residues. The CDR3 sequence is CASSQGTSGRIGELFF. As DNA, the CDR3 is TGTGCCAGCAGCCAAGGGACTAGCGGGAGAATCGGGGAGCTGTTTTTT.

V gene TRBV4-1 combines with J gene TRBJ1-2; TRBD1 aligns across 10 bases. The CDR3 has 17 residues. Germline V CDR1 and CDR2: MGHRA, YSYEKL. J was trimmed by 0 bases and V by 2 bases; bases with no gene match: 6. The CDR3 DNA reads TGCGCCAGCAGCCAACCCCGGGACAGGGGCGCTAACTATGGCTACACCTTC. This gives the protein CASSQPRDRGANYGYTF.

V gene TRBV2 combines with J gene TRBJ1-5; D gene ambiguous. CDR1 SNHLY and CDR2 FYNNEI come from the germline V gene. The CDR3 covers 14 residues. The germline V and J ends were trimmed by 8 bases and 4 bases, with 15 bases remaining between them. Written as DNA, the CDR3 is TGTGCCAGCGGCACCCTCCGGGGTAATCAGCCCCAGCATTTT. This encodes CASGTLRGNQPQHF. The full variable domain, its missing parts supplied by reference TRBV2 and TRBJ1-5, is EPEVTQTPSHQVTQMGQEVILRCVPISNHLYFYWYRQILGQKVEFLVSFYNNEISEKSEIFDDQFSVERPDGSNFTLKIRSTKLEDSAMYFCASGTLRGNQPQHFGDGTRLSIL.

In this sample, this clone turned up a few times. The J gene is TRBJ1-2, the V gene TRBV19; no firm D call. The CDR3 consists of 10 residues. Deletions cut 8 bases from V and 3 bases from J, with 4 bases between. Germline V gene data show CDR1 as LNHDA and CDR2 as SQIVND (reference sequence). The CDR3 spells CASRDYGYTF. CDR3 nucleotide sequence: TGTGCCAGTCGGGACTATGGCTACACCTTC. The full variable domain, rest sourced from reference TRBV19 and TRBJ1-2, is DGGITQSPKYLFRKEGQNVTLSCEQNLNHDAMYWYRQDPGQGLRLIYYSQIVNDFQKGDIAEGYSVSREKKESFPLTVTSAQKNPTAFYLCASRDYGYTFGSGTRLTVV.